Below are 10 T cell receptor beta chains sequenced from a single sample in a study of OX40 agonist ivuxolimab in advanced cancers. TCRdb's copy holds only in-frame clones and misses some; the assay was immunoSEQ multiplex PCR. Of 53,000 or so clones listed, around four fifths are singletons. The sequences come from CD4+ or CD8+ T cells sorted from blood, collected in a trial of the OX40 agonist ivuxolimab. Receptors originate from an adult with an advanced solid tumor such as melanoma, head and neck, liver or kidney cancer.

This clone occurred once. V and J are TRBV19 and TRBJ2-2; 7 bases agree with TRBD2. CDR3 length equals 15 residues. Trimming at V came to 3 bases and at J to 9 bases, leaving 10 bases not matched to a gene. Germline CDR1 and CDR2: LNHDA and SQIVND (reference sequence). CDR3 DNA sequence: TGTGCCAGTAGTATTTCCTCAACTAGCGTACGGGAGCTGTTTTTT. It translates to CASSISSTSVRELFF.

The count of this clone is one. The chain has TRBV9 and TRBJ2-3; TRBD1 is a possible D gene (5 bases). The CDR3 length is 15 residues. The V gene's germline CDR1 is SGDLS and CDR2 YYNGEE. With 0 bases removed from V and 7 bases from J, the gap between germline ends came to 15 bases. Written as DNA, the CDR3 is TGTGCCAGCAGCGTAGCTAAAGGACAAGGCCATACGCAGTATTTT. Its translation: CASSVAKGQGHTQYF.

For the CDR3, the DNA is TGTGCCAGCAGCTTGGCTAGCGGGGCCTACAATGAGCAGTTCTTC. Its translation is CASSLASGAYNEQFF. The V call is TRBV5-4, the J call TRBJ2-1; 9 bases map to TRBD2. The V gene end was trimmed by 0 bases and the J gene end by 2 bases; junction bases not matched to a gene: 0. Germline loops: CDR1 SGHNT, CDR2 YYREEE (reference sequence). The CDR3 is 15 amino acids. The full variable domain, completed using reference TRBV5-4 and TRBJ2-1, is ETGVTQSPTHLIKTRGQQVTLRCSSQSGHNTVSWYQQALGQGPQFIFQYYREEENGRGNFPPRFSGLQFPNYSSELNVNALELDDSALYLCASSLASGAYNEQFFGPGTRLTVL.

This clone showed up just once. V is TRBV29-1 and J is TRBJ1-5, with a possible D match to TRBD1 (5 bases). CDR3 length: 13 amino acids. V dropped 7 bases and J dropped 3 bases, with 13 bases sitting between them. The germline gives CDR1 SQVTM, CDR2 ANQGSEA. CDR3 bases: TGCAGCGCCGGGGACTTTCCCAATCAGCCCCAGCATTTT. Translating it yields CSAGDFPNQPQHF.

The table lists this clone with a few counts. The chain has TRBV19 and TRBJ2-5; perhaps TRBD1 as D (6 bases). V was cut by 6 bases and J by 5 bases, with 13 bases left in between. Germline assignment: CDR1 LNHDA and CDR2 SQIVND (reference sequence). The CDR3 spans 13 residues. In DNA, the CDR3 is TGTGCCAGTAGACCTAACAGGGTGGAGACCCAGTACTTC. It yields the protein CASRPNRVETQYF. The full variable domain, rest sourced from reference TRBV19 and TRBJ2-5, is DGGITQSPKYLFRKEGQNVTLSCEQNLNHDAMYWYRQDPGQGLRLIYYSQIVNDFQKGDIAEGYSVSREKKESFPLTVTSAQKNPTAFYLCASRPNRVETQYFGPGTRLLVL.

The chain has TRBV9 and TRBJ2-7; D uncertain. The CDR3 totals 13 residues. Germline V CDR1 and CDR2: SGDLS, YYNGEE. Deletions cut 0 bases from V and 4 bases from J, with 8 bases between. CDR3 region: CASSVDGDYEQYF. The CDR3 DNA sequence: TGTGCCAGCAGCGTAGACGGTGATTACGAGCAGTACTTC.

The rearrangement links TRBV4-3 to TRBJ2-3, with 13 bases fitting TRBD2. In germline, CDR1 is LGHNA, CDR2 YSLEER. Unmatched junction bases numbered 10, after V lost 3 bases and J lost 4 bases. The CDR3 is 18 residues long. The CDR3 is CASSHRTSGGAGSDTQYF. CDR3 coding DNA: TGCGCCAGCAGCCACCGCACTAGCGGGGGGGCCGGGTCAGATACGCAGTATTTT.

The chain employs TRBV5-1 and TRBJ2-7, with TRBD2 identical over 8 bases. The CDR3 covers 12 residues. The germline gives CDR1 SGHRS, CDR2 YFSETQ. V lost 0 bases to trimming and J lost 11 bases; unmatched junction nucleotides: 4. The chain's CDR3 is CASSLAGGFEYF. The CDR3 DNA is TGCGCCAGCAGCTTGGCGGGGGGGTTTGAGTACTTC.

The chain carries TRBV5-6 and TRBJ2-1, with 9 bases matching TRBD1. The length of the CDR3 is 14 residues. CDR1 SGHDT and CDR2 YYEEEE come from the germline V gene. After removal of 6 bases from V and 8 bases from J, the junction contained 9 bases not matched to a gene. The CDR3 DNA is TGTGCCAGCACCCCGCCGGGACAGGGCTATGAGCAGTTCTTC. Its translation is CASTPPGQGYEQFF.

This chain connects TRBV9 to TRBJ2-3; perhaps D is TRBD1 or TRBD2 (5 bases each). Germline CDR1 reads SGDLS; CDR2 reads YYNGEE. V was cut by 4 bases and J by 5 bases, with 17 bases left in between. CDR3 length: 15 residues. CDR3 sequence: CASSPFGGTQDTQYF. CDR3 in DNA: TGTGCCAGCAGCCCCTTTGGTGGGACCCAAGATACGCAGTATTTT.